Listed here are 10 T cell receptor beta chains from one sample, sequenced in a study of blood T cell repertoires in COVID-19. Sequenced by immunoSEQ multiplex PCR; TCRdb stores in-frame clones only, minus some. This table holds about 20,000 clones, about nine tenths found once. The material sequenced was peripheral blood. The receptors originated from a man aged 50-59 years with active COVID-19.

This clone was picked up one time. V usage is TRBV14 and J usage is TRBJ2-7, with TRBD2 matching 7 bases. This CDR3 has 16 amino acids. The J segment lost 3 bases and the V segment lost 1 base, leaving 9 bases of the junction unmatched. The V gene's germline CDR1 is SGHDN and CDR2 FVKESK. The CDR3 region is CASSQAVGRGSYEQYF. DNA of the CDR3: TGTGCCAGCAGCCAAGCAGTAGGGCGGGGGAGCTACGAGCAGTACTTC.

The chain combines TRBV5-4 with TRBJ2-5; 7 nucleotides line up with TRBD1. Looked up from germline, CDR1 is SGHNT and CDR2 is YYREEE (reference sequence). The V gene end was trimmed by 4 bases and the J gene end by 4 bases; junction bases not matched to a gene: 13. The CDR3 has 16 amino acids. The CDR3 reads CASSPARGQSGETQYF. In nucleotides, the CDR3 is TGTGCCAGCAGCCCAGCACGGGGACAGTCGGGAGAGACCCAGTACTTC. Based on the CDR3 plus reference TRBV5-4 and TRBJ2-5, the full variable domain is ETGVTQSPTHLIKTRGQQVTLRCSSQSGHNTVSWYQQALGQGPQFIFQYYREEENGRGNFPPRFSGLQFPNYSSELNVNALELDDSALYLCASSPARGQSGETQYFGPGTRLLVL.

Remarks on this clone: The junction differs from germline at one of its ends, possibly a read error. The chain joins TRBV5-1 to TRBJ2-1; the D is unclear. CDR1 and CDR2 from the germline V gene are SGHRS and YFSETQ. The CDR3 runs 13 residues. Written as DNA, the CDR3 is TGCGCCAGCCGCTTCAGCTCCTACAATGAGCAGTTCTTC. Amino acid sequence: CASRFSSYNEQFF.

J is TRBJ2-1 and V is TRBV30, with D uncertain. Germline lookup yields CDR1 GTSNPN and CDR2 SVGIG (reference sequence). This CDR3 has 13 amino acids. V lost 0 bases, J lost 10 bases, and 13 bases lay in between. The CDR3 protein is CAWSVRSLGEQFF. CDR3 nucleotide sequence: TGTGCCTGGAGTGTACGGTCCCTGGGCGAGCAGTTCTTC.

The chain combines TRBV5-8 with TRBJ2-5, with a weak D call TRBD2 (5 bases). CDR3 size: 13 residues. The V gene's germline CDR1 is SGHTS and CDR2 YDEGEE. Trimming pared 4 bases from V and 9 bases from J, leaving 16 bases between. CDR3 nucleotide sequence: TGTGCCAGCAGCCAGCGGCGGGTCTTGGCCCAGTACTTC. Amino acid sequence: CASSQRRVLAQYF.

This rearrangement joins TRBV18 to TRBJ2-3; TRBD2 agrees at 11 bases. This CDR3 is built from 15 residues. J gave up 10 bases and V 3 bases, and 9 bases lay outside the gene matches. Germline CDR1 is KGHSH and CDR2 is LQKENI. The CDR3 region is CASSPLAGGLRAQYF. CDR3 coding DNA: TGTGCCAGCTCACCTCTAGCGGGGGGACTTCGGGCGCAGTATTTT.

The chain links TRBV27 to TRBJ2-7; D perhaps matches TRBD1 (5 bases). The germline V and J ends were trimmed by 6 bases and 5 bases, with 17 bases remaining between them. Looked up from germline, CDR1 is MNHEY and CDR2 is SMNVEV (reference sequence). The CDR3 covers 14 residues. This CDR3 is CASRISTGFNEQYF. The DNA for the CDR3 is TGTGCCAGCAGAATATCAACAGGATTCAACGAGCAGTACTTC.

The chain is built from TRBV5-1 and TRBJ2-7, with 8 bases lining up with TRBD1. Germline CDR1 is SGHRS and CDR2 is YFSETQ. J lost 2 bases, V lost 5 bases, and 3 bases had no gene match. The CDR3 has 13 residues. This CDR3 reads CASRSGGTYEQYF. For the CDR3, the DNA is TGCGCCAGCAGGTCAGGGGGCACCTACGAGCAGTACTTC.

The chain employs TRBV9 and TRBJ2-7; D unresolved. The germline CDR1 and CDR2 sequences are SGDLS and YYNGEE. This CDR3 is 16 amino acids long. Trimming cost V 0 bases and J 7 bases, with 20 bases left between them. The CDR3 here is CASSVAPLGTRTEQYF. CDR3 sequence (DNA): TGTGCCAGCAGCGTAGCTCCCCTAGGCACCCGCACGGAGCAGTACTTC.

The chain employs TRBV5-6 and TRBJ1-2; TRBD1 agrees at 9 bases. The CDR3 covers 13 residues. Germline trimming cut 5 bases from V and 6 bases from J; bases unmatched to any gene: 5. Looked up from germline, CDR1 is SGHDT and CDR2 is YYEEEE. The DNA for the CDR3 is TGTGCCAGCAGGTGGGACAGGGCGAATGGCTACACCTTC. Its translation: CASRWDRANGYTF.